The 9 T cell receptor beta chains below were found in one sample sequenced in a study of human T cells and chemical hapten exposure. Time point described: patch test 3, about 24 weeks after DPC sensitization. The treatment denotes: therapeutic diphenylcyclopropenone sensitization with weekly scalp DPC. A single record per CDR3 protein comes from TCRdb applying MiXCR to the RACE reads. The sample has more than 150,000 distinct CDR3 sequences, approximately 26% seen once. The material was whole blood, obtained in connection with sensitization to the hapten diphenylcyclopropenone (DPC). All receptors derive from a woman between 40 and 55 years old with alopecia areata. Some clones in this sample may be carry-over from other donors' samples.

This clonotype came up a few times. The J gene is TRBJ1-5, the V gene TRBV12-5; D gene ambiguous. CDR3 length equals 14 residues. The germline CDR1 and CDR2 sequences are LGHNT and FRNRAP. The V and J ends lost 6 bases and 0 bases respectively, with 9 bases between them. In DNA, the CDR3 is TGTGCTAGTGGCAAGGGCTATAGCAATCAGCCCCAGCATTTT. It translates to CASGKGYSNQPQHF.

This clonotype was counted between two and nine times. The rearrangement uses TRBV11-1 and TRBJ2-2; no definite D call. Trimming pared 1 base from V and 6 bases from J, leaving 15 bases between. CDR1 and CDR2 (germline): SGHAT, FQDESV (reference sequence). The CDR3 length is 16 residues. In nucleotides, the CDR3 is TGTGCCAGCAGCTTAGGGAGAGGAGAATGGGCCGGGGAGCTGTTTTTT. This translates into CASSLGRGEWAGELFF.

The sample holds one count of this clonotype. Compared with germline, one end of the junction differs, possibly owing to a read error. The CDR3 DNA reads TGTGCCAGCAGATCGACAGGGGGACTAGCGGAGATCTTC. Residues: CASRSTGGLAEIF. The chain joins TRBV6-5 to TRBJ2-7; TRBD2 agrees at 11 bases. CDR3 length: 13 amino acids. Germline CDR1 is MNHEY and CDR2 is SVGAGI.

This clonotype was seen a few times. The J gene is TRBJ2-3, the V gene TRBV9; a possible D gene is TRBD2 (6 bases). V was pared by 1 base and J by 6 bases, with 12 bases between. Germline V lookup: CDR1 SGDLS, CDR2 YYNGEE. The CDR3 has 14 residues. The CDR3 region has the DNA TGTGCCAGCAGCGTATCCCCTAGCGCCGATACGCAGTATTTT. It specifies CASSVSPSADTQYF.

This clonotype was counted only a few times. The V gene is TRBV7-2, the J gene TRBJ2-5; D possibly corresponds to TRBD2 (5 bases). V was cut by 2 bases and J by 2 bases, with 12 bases left in between. This CDR3 spans 15 amino acids. From germline, CDR1 is SGHTA and CDR2 FQGNSA. The CDR3 nucleotides are TGTGCCAGCAGCTTATCCCGAGCGGTACAAGAGACCCAGTACTTC. Translating it yields CASSLSRAVQETQYF.

This clonotype showed up just a few times. The V and J genes are TRBV3-1 and TRBJ1-6; a possible D gene is TRBD1 (6 bases). CDR3 length equals 13 residues. V was cut by 4 bases and J by 8 bases, with 9 bases left in between. Germline V lookup: CDR1 LGHDT, CDR2 YNNKEL (reference sequence). CDR3 sequence: CASSPGTYSPLHF. The CDR3 nucleotides read TGTGCCAGCAGCCCCGGGACATATTCACCCCTCCACTTT.

The table lists this clonotype with a few counts. CDR3 in amino acids: CASTSLHTQYF. The CDR3 DNA reads TGTGCCAGCACCTCCCTACATACGCAGTATTTT. This rearrangement joins TRBV6-2 or TRBV6-3 to TRBJ2-3; D is undetermined. Per the germline V gene, CDR1 is MNHEY and CDR2 is SVGEGT. The V gene lost 7 bases and the J gene lost 7 bases, with 9 bases spanning the gap. The CDR3 loop spans 11 amino acids.

The chain joins TRBV25-1 to TRBJ2-7; possibly TRBD2 for D (5 bases). The length of the CDR3 is 14 residues. Per germline, CDR1 MGHDK and CDR2 SYGVNS. V lost 5 bases and J lost 3, with 14 bases in between. CDR3 sequence reads: CASSPRASSYEQYF. The CDR3 DNA reads TGTGCCAGCAGTCCCCGGGCTAGCAGCTACGAGCAGTACTTC.

The V gene is TRBV20-1, the J gene TRBJ2-3; D ambiguous. The CDR3 is 10 residues long. V was clipped by 3 bases and J by 6 bases, with 4 bases between them. The germline V gene has CDR1 DFQATT and CDR2 SNEGSKA (reference sequence). The CDR3 reads CSASRDTQYF. CDR3 DNA sequence: TGCAGTGCTAGTCGCGATACGCAGTATTTT.